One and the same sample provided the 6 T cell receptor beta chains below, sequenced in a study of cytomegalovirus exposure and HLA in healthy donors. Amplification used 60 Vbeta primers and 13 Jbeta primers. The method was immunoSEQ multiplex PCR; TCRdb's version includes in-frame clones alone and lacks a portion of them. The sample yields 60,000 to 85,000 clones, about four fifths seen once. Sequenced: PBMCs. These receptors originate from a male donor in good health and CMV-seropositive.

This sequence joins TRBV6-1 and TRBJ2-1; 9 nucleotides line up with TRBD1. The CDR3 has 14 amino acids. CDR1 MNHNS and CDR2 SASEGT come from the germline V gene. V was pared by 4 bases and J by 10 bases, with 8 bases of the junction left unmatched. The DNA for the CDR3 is TGTGCCAGCAGTGTCCCGGGACAGGGACGGGAGCAGTTCTTC. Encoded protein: CASSVPGQGREQFF.

The CDR3 is CASSAGQGGYTF. CDR3 coding DNA: TGTGCCAGCAGCGCTGGACAGGGGGGCTACACCTTC. The chain carries TRBV5-5 and TRBJ1-2, with 9 bases aligning to TRBD1. J lost 8 bases, V lost 4 bases, and 3 bases had no gene match. Germline loops: CDR1 SGHKS, CDR2 YYEKEE (reference sequence). The CDR3 has 12 residues.

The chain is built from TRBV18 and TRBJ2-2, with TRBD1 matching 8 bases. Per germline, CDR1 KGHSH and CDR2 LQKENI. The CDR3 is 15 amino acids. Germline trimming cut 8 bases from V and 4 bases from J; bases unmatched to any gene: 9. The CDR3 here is CASAGQGTSTGELFF. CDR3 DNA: TGTGCCAGCGCAGGACAGGGAACGAGCACCGGGGAGCTGTTTTTT.

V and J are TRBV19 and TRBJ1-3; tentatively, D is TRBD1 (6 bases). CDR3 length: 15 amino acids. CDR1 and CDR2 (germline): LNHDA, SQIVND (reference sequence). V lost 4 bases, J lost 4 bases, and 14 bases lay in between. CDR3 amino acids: CASSTSRGSGNTIYF. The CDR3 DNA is TGTGCCAGTAGTACCTCGAGGGGGTCCGGAAACACCATATATTTT.

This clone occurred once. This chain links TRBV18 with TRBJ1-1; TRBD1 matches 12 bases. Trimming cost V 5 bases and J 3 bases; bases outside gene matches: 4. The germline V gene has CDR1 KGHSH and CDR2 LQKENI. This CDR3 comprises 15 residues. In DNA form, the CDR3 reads TGTGCCAGCTCAAAGGGACAGGGGGCGGACACTGAAGCTTTCTTT. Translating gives CASSKGQGADTEAFF. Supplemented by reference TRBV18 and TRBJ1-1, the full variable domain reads NAGVMQNPRHLVRRRGQEARLRCSPMKGHSHVYWYRQLPEEGLKFMVYLQKENIIDESGMPKERFSAEFPKEGPSILRIQQVVRGDSAAYFCASSKGQGADTEAFFGQGTRLTVV.

The CDR3, as DNA: TGTGCCAGCAGCCCCGGGACAGCCCCTTACACAGATACGCAGTATTTT. This gives the protein CASSPGTAPYTDTQYF. The J gene is TRBJ2-3, the V gene TRBV11-2; 7 nucleotides line up with TRBD1. Looked up from germline, CDR1 is SGHAT and CDR2 is FQNNGV. The CDR3 is 16 amino acids. With V trimmed by 5 bases and J by 2 bases, 10 bases remained unmatched.